The 24 T cell receptor beta chains in this list originate from one sample, sequenced in a study of technical replicates of blood from four donors. Clones were sequenced by immunoSEQ multiplex PCR, and TCRdb holds only the in-frame ones, with some missing. The sample records tens of thousands of clones, about nine tenths being singletons. Sequenced input: PBMCs. The origin of the receptors is a human donor in good health. Some clones in this sample may be carry-over from other donors' samples.

The gene calls are TRBV4-3 and TRBJ2-3; 9 bases map to TRBD2. V lost 2 bases and J lost 4; bases outside the gene matches: 4. Per the germline V gene, CDR1 is LGHNA and CDR2 is YSLEER. The CDR3 length is 15 residues. The CDR3 nucleotides read TGCGCCAGCAGCCAAACTGCGGGGGGGCCAGATACGCAGTATTTT. The encoded protein is CASSQTAGGPDTQYF.

The rearrangement joins TRBV15 to TRBJ1-2; 8 positions match TRBD1. Per the germline V gene, CDR1 is LNHNV and CDR2 is YYDKDF (reference sequence). Trimming cost V 5 bases and J 2 bases; bases outside gene matches: 1. The CDR3 contains 13 residues. CDR3 nucleotides: TGTGCCACCAGCCAGGGGGCGAACTATGGCTACACCTTC. Its translation: CATSQGANYGYTF.

The genes are TRBV19 and TRBJ2-3; D is possibly TRBD2 (5 bases). V gave up 3 bases and J gave up 9 bases, with 13 bases separating them. Germline lookup yields CDR1 LNHDA and CDR2 SQIVND (reference sequence). The CDR3 is made up of 13 amino acids. The CDR3 region has the DNA TGTGCCAGTAGTATCCGGGGTTCGGGGACGCAGTATTTT. It codes for CASSIRGSGTQYF.

The chain employs TRBV7-3 and TRBJ2-5, with TRBD1 identical over 9 bases. V shed 3 bases and J 5 bases; nucleotides not matched to a gene: 7. Per germline, CDR1 SGHTA and CDR2 FQGTGA. This CDR3 is built from 15 residues. The CDR3 coding sequence is TGTGCCAGCAGCTTCGGGACAGGGCTGGGGGAGACCCAGTACTTC. Its translation is CASSFGTGLGETQYF.

This clone is a singleton in its sample. This rearrangement joins TRBV7-9 to TRBJ2-2, with 16 bases matching TRBD2. CDR3 size: 15 residues. CDR1 SEHNR and CDR2 FQNEAQ come from the germline V gene (reference sequence). J was trimmed by 6 bases and V by 8 bases; bases with no gene match: 3. The CDR3: CASGGLAGGAGELFF. DNA of the CDR3: TGTGCCAGCGGGGGACTAGCGGGAGGGGCCGGGGAGCTGTTTTTT.

The chain has TRBV6-5 and TRBJ2-5; perhaps TRBD2 as D (5 bases). This CDR3 has 16 residues. The V gene's germline CDR1 is MNHEY and CDR2 SVGAGI. Trimming cost V 2 bases and J 3 bases, with 16 bases left between them. The CDR3 nucleotides read TGTGCCAGCAGTTACGGGTGGGAGAGCCCAAAAGAGACCCAGTACTTC. As protein: CASSYGWESPKETQYF.

The chain links TRBV28 to TRBJ1-4; weak D call: TRBD1 (5 bases). This CDR3 comprises 14 residues. The V end was cut by 7 bases, the J end by 0 bases, with 9 bases between. Germline V lookup: CDR1 MDHEN, CDR2 SYDVKM. DNA for the CDR3: TGTGCCAGCATAGACAGCGCAACTAATGAAAAACTGTTTTTT. It translates to CASIDSATNEKLFF.

The V gene is TRBV5-8, the J gene TRBJ2-7; the match to TRBD1 covers 8 bases. V shed 1 base and J 7 bases; nucleotides not matched to a gene: 7. The germline gives CDR1 SGHTS, CDR2 YDEGEE. The CDR3 spans 14 residues. DNA for the CDR3: TGTGCCAGCAGCTTGTTGGCAGGGGGCGGAGAGCAGTACTTC. Protein product: CASSLLAGGGEQYF.

The V gene is TRBV4-3, the J gene TRBJ2-2; the match to TRBD1 covers 9 bases. Germline assignment: CDR1 LGHNA and CDR2 YSLEER. The junction had 3 bases not matched to a gene; V was cut back by 0 bases and J by 4 bases. This CDR3 comprises 16 residues. The DNA of the CDR3 is TGCGCCAGCAGCCAAGACACAGGGGGCATCACCGGGGAGCTGTTTTTT. Its translation: CASSQDTGGITGELFF.

This rearrangement joins TRBV13 to TRBJ1-1; 8 bases align to TRBD1. V shed 3 bases and J 1 base; nucleotides not matched to a gene: 1. The germline gives CDR1 PRHDT, CDR2 FYEKMQ (reference sequence). The CDR3 sequence is 14 residues long. Written as DNA, the CDR3 is TGTGCCAGCAGCTTTGACAGGGGGAACACTGAAGCTTTCTTT. Residues: CASSFDRGNTEAFF.

The rearrangement joins TRBV5-3 to TRBJ1-2; TRBD1 might be the D (6 bases). TRBV5-3 is classed as an ORF, of uncertain function. The length of the CDR3 is 14 residues. Trimming cost V 4 bases and J 1 base, with 11 bases left between them. The CDR3 spells CARSRTDFNYGYTF. The CDR3 nucleotides are TGTGCCAGAAGCCGGACAGATTTTAACTATGGCTACACCTTC.

On this clone: The same CDR3 is also encoded by other DNA sequences in this sample. This sequence joins TRBV7-9 and TRBJ2-5; D may be TRBD2 (5 bases). From germline, CDR1 is SEHNR and CDR2 FQNEAQ (reference sequence). The CDR3 extends over 15 amino acids. Between the trimmed V and J ends, which lost 7 bases and 5 bases, there was a span of 20 bases. The CDR3 spells CASNPERALGETQYF. The CDR3 DNA is TGTGCCAGCAACCCCGAGAGGGCCCTGGGGGAGACCCAGTACTTC.

This chain uses TRBV18 with TRBJ2-5; a weak D match, TRBD2 (5 bases). V lost 1 base, J lost 5 bases, and 17 bases lay in between. The CDR3 has 16 residues. Germline values: CDR1 KGHSH, CDR2 LQKENI. The CDR3 region has the DNA TGTGCCAGCTCACCACGATCGCCCGGGATCGAGGAGACCCAGTACTTC. Residues: CASSPRSPGIEETQYF.

The chain carries TRBV7-6 and TRBJ1-2; TRBD1 agrees at 10 bases. Germline V gene lookup returns CDR1 SGHVS and CDR2 FNYEAQ. The CDR3 extends over 15 amino acids. The J segment lost 1 base and the V segment lost 5 bases, leaving 4 bases of the junction unmatched. The CDR3 nucleotides read TGTGCCAGCAGCAGTGGACAGGGGGTTAACTATGGCTACACCTTC. It translates to CASSSGQGVNYGYTF.

The CDR3 DNA reads as TGCAGCGCACGGACAGGGCGTGGCTACACCTTC. Its translation is CSARTGRGYTF. The genes are TRBV20-1 and TRBJ1-2; TRBD1 aligns across 8 bases. This CDR3 is built from 11 residues. CDR1 and CDR2 from the germline V gene are DFQATT and SNEGSKA (reference sequence).

The chain employs TRBV7-9 and TRBJ1-6, with no clear D. The CDR3 contains 12 residues. Looked up from germline, CDR1 is SEHNR and CDR2 is FQNEAQ (reference sequence). Deletions cut 2 bases from V and 8 bases from J, with 4 bases between. The CDR3 sequence: CASSLSDSPLHF. The CDR3 DNA reads TGTGCCAGCAGCTTATCTGATTCACCCCTCCACTTT. The whole variable domain, filled in from reference TRBV7-9 and TRBJ1-6, reads DTGVSQNPRHKITKRGQNVTFRCDPISEHNRLYWYRQTLGQGPEFLTYFQNEAQLEKSRLLSDRFSAERPKGSFSTLEIQRTEQGDSAMYLCASSLSDSPLHFGNGTRLTVT.

This sequence joins TRBV6-5 and TRBJ1-3, with a weak D call TRBD1 (6 bases). This CDR3 has 16 amino acids. With 0 bases removed from V and 3 bases from J, the gap between germline ends came to 12 bases. The germline V gene encodes CDR1 MNHEY and CDR2 SVGAGI. CDR3 residues: CASSYSSRGNGNTIYF. The CDR3 bases are TGTGCCAGCAGTTACTCGTCTAGGGGGAATGGAAACACCATATATTTT.

The rearrangement joins TRBV7-9 to TRBJ2-5; tentatively, D is TRBD1 (6 bases). The CDR3 is made up of 16 amino acids. CDR1 SEHNR and CDR2 FQNEAQ come from the germline V gene (reference sequence). With 5 bases removed from V and 0 bases from J, the gap between germline ends came to 16 bases. The CDR3 region has the DNA TGTGCCAGCAGCCACGGACAGCAAACTCACCAAGAGACCCAGTACTTC. This sequence encodes CASSHGQQTHQETQYF.

The chain has TRBV4-1 and TRBJ2-1; tentatively, D is TRBD2 (5 bases). Per germline, CDR1 MGHRA and CDR2 YSYEKL. The ends were cut back, 2 bases at V and 4 bases at J, with 9 bases in the middle. This CDR3 spans 14 amino acids. The chain's CDR3 is CASSQPTRYNEQFF. CDR3 in DNA: TGCGCCAGCAGCCAACCTACTAGGTACAATGAGCAGTTCTTC.

The J gene is TRBJ1-2, the V gene TRBV30; unclear D gene. This CDR3 is 12 amino acids long. Per the germline V gene, CDR1 is GTSNPN and CDR2 is SVGIG (reference sequence). The V end lost 3 bases, the J end lost 4 bases, and 9 bases lay between the germline ends. CDR3 region: CAWRSGAYGYTF. CDR3 in DNA: TGTGCCTGGAGATCCGGAGCCTATGGCTACACCTTC.

About this clone itself: Other DNA variants within this sample encode the same CDR3. The rearrangement links TRBV6-1 to TRBJ2-7, with TRBD2 matching over 11 bases. CDR3 length equals 14 residues. Germline CDR1 is MNHNS and CDR2 is SASEGT. Trimming at V came to 3 bases and at J to 3 bases, leaving 1 base not matched to a gene. The CDR3 region is CASSELAGGYEQYF. CDR3 nucleotides: TGTGCCAGCAGTGAGCTAGCGGGGGGCTACGAGCAGTACTTC.

The genes are TRBV15 and TRBJ2-2; possible D gene TRBD2, 5 bases. The CDR3 sequence is 16 residues long. In germline, CDR1 is LNHNV, CDR2 YYDKDF (reference sequence). V lost 2 bases to trimming and J lost 2 bases, with 12 bases between them. This CDR3 is CATSRMRRDNTGELFF. As DNA, the CDR3 is TGTGCCACCAGCAGAATGCGACGGGATAACACCGGGGAGCTGTTTTTT.

The V gene is TRBV7-9, the J gene TRBJ1-5; no clear D. The CDR3 covers 12 residues. Trimming cost V 5 bases and J 4 bases, with 6 bases left between them. Germline V gene sequence: CDR1 SEHNR, CDR2 FQNEAQ (reference sequence). CDR3 coding DNA: TGTGCCAGCAGCGGAGAGAATCAGCCCCAGCATTTT. Translating gives CASSGENQPQHF.

The chain joins TRBV4-3 to TRBJ1-6; D possibly corresponds to TRBD1 (5 bases). This CDR3 contains 18 residues. The ends were cut back, 3 bases at V and 0 bases at J, with 15 bases in the middle. Germline lookup yields CDR1 LGHNA and CDR2 YSLEER. The chain's CDR3 is CASSQNQGSGSYNSPLHF. For the CDR3, the DNA is TGCGCCAGCAGCCAGAATCAGGGTTCGGGCTCCTATAATTCACCCCTCCACTTT.